Listed here are 15 T cell receptor beta chains from one sample, sequenced in a study of molecular identifiers for immune sequencing clone quantification. TCRdb reanalysed the PCR reads using MiXCR and keeps one entry per CDR3 protein. The repertoire has some 590,000 distinct CDR3 sequences, about 25% of them found once; the top ten carry about 0.84%. The sequenced sample was naive CD8+ T cells from blood, with Jurkat cell RNA spiked in. Sample subset: FACS-sorted CD8+CD4-CCR7+CD45RA+ naive T cells. The origin of the receptors is a human donor in good health. Some libraries in this study had Jurkat cell RNA spiked in.

This clonotype was counted at least ten times. The V gene is TRBV7-2, the J gene TRBJ2-1, with TRBD1 identical over 8 bases. Losses at the gene ends were 6 bases for V and 2 bases for J; bases not matched to a gene: 6. The germline CDR1 and CDR2 sequences are SGHTA and FQGNSA. The CDR3 totals 15 residues. The CDR3 region has the DNA TGTGCCAGCAGATGGACAGGGTTACCCTACAATGAGCAGTTCTTC. This gives the protein CASRWTGLPYNEQFF. Complete variable domain (other parts from reference TRBV7-2 and TRBJ2-1): GAGVSQSPSNKVTEKGKDVELRCDPISGHTALYWYRQSLGQGLEFLIYFQGNSAPDKSGLPSDRFSAERTGGSVSTLTIQRTQQEDSAVYLCASRWTGLPYNEQFFGPGTRLTVL.

On this clonotype: A much larger clone lies one base from this, so it may be a read error. The conserved phenylalanine or tryptophan normally closing the CDR3 is absent here, so this likely arose from a read error. This chain uses TRBV25-1 with TRBJ2-7; no clear D. With 4 bases removed from V and 5 bases from J, the gap between germline ends came to 9 bases. This CDR3 contains 12 residues. From germline, CDR1 is MGHDK and CDR2 SYGVNS. CDR3 sequence reads: CASSGHNDEQYI. CDR3 DNA: TGTGCCAGCAGTGGCCACAACGACGAGCAGTACATC.

Details on this clonotype: A read error is possible here, since a much larger clone lies one base away. The J gene is TRBJ1-1, the V gene TRBV18; tentative D call: TRBD1 (5 bases). Germline V gene lookup returns CDR1 KGHSH and CDR2 LQKENI. There are 16 residues in the CDR3. The CDR3 here is CASPPRDGGSRTEAFF. CDR3 in DNA: TGTGCCAGCCCACCACGGGACGGCGGGAGCCGCACTGAAGCTTTCTTT.

Only a few counts were recorded for this clonotype. The chain has TRBV27 and TRBJ2-7, with D uncertain. Per the germline V gene, CDR1 is MNHEY and CDR2 is SMNVEV (reference sequence). The CDR3 extends over 12 amino acids. V was pared by 5 bases and J by 7 bases, with 12 bases between. CDR3 nucleotides: TGTGCCAGCAGTGCGACGACGCGAGAGCAGTACTTC. It translates to CASSATTREQYF.

The chain combines TRBV6-2 or TRBV6-3 with TRBJ1-6; the D is unclear. The CDR3 sequence is 15 residues long. Germline loops: CDR1 MNHEY, CDR2 SVGEGT. The V and J ends lost 4 bases and 11 bases respectively, with 18 bases between them. Here the CDR3 reads CASSSRTDLSTPLHF. The CDR3 bases are TGTGCCAGCAGTTCTCGGACGGACCTCTCGACACCCCTCCACTTT.

This chain joins TRBV2 and TRBJ2-3; the D gene is possibly TRBD1 (7 bases). In germline, CDR1 is SNHLY, CDR2 FYNNEI. This CDR3 has 19 residues. V was cut by 5 bases and J by 5 bases, with 29 bases left in between. This chain's CDR3 is CASSPSSKRTGEERDTQYF. The CDR3 nucleotides are TGTGCCAGCAGTCCATCTTCAAAGCGCACAGGGGAGGAGAGAGATACGCAGTATTTT.

This clonotype has ten or more counts. CDR3 in amino acids: CASSSTRVGDTQYF. The CDR3 nucleotides are TGTGCCAGCAGCTCAACCAGGGTAGGAGATACGCAGTATTTT. The rearrangement links TRBV7-9 to TRBJ2-3, with D perhaps matching TRBD1 (5 bases). The CDR3 loop spans 14 amino acids. Deletions cut 4 bases from V and 5 bases from J, with 13 bases between. Germline V gene lookup returns CDR1 SEHNR and CDR2 FQNEAQ (reference sequence).

The V call is TRBV7-9, the J call TRBJ2-7; 8 positions match TRBD1. Trimming took 0 bases from V and 2 from J; bases not matched to a gene: 3. The CDR3 runs 15 residues. CDR1 and CDR2 (germline): SEHNR, FQNEAQ (reference sequence). In DNA form, the CDR3 reads TGTGCCAGCAGCTTAGCGATACAGGGGGCCTACGAGCAGTACTTC. Translated, it gives CASSLAIQGAYEQYF.

This clonotype was counted ten times or more. This sequence joins TRBV10-3 and TRBJ1-1, with no clear D. V lost 8 bases and J lost 6, with 10 bases in between. CDR3 size: 11 residues. The V gene's germline CDR1 is ENHRY and CDR2 SYGVKD. The CDR3 sequence: CAIGPSAEAFF. CDR3 DNA sequence: TGTGCCATCGGCCCGTCGGCTGAAGCTTTCTTT.

J is TRBJ2-5 and V is TRBV12-3 or TRBV12-4; the D is unclear. Trimming cost V 7 bases and J 2 bases, with 14 bases left between them. This CDR3 has 14 amino acids. CDR3 in amino acids: CASTPVGLQETQYF. Here the CDR3 DNA reads TGTGCCAGCACCCCGGTGGGCCTTCAAGAGACCCAGTACTTC.

This clonotype was seen a handful of times. The chain recombines TRBV20-1 with TRBJ1-3, with D possibly being TRBD1 (6 bases). The CDR3 has 14 amino acids. The ends were cut back, 6 bases at V and 4 bases at J, with 16 bases in the middle. CDR1 is DFQATT, CDR2 SNEGSKA, per germline (reference sequence). CDR3: CSARTGGPGNTIYF. The CDR3 nucleotides are TGCAGTGCCCGAACCGGGGGGCCCGGAAACACCATATATTTT.

There are a few counts of this clonotype. This chain links TRBV4-2 with TRBJ2-5; 9 bases align to TRBD1. The ends lost 1 base at V and 5 bases at J; junction bases unmatched: 8. The CDR3 consists of 16 residues. Germline CDR1 and CDR2: LGHNA and YNFKEQ. CDR3 sequence: CASSQVTTGGVETQYF. For the CDR3, the DNA is TGTGCCAGCAGCCAAGTTACGACAGGGGGAGTTGAGACCCAGTACTTC.

As concerns this clonotype: A read error may account for a junction end that differs from germline. The chain couples TRBV20-1 to TRBJ2-5; 15 nucleotides agree with TRBD2. This CDR3 has 17 residues. The germline V gene encodes CDR1 DFQATT and CDR2 SNEGSKA (reference sequence). CDR3 in DNA: TGCAGTGCTAGAGAAGGACTAGCGGGGGGGTACCAAGAGGCCCAGTACTTC. It yields the protein CSAREGLAGGYQEAQYF.

CDR3 nucleotides: TGTGCCTGGAGTGTCGGGGACCCCCCTGAAGCTTTCTTT. Its protein product is CAWSVGDPPEAFF. This chain connects TRBV30 to TRBJ1-1; tentative D call: TRBD1 (5 bases). V was shortened by 0 bases and J by 6 bases, with 11 bases between the two germline ends. Germline V gene sequence: CDR1 GTSNPN, CDR2 SVGIG (reference sequence). CDR3 length equals 13 residues.

The chain joins TRBV6-5 to TRBJ2-5; 8 bases fit TRBD1. Germline-derived CDR1 and CDR2 are MNHEY and SVGAGI. The V gene end was trimmed by 1 base and the J gene end by 5 bases; junction bases not matched to a gene: 6. The CDR3 consists of 15 residues. The CDR3 DNA follows: TGTGCCAGCAGTTACTTCAAGACAGGGGAGGAGACCCAGTACTTC. Its protein is CASSYFKTGEETQYF.